The source of this TCR beta chain is a study of blood T cell repertoires in COVID-19. Trimming cost V 6 bases and J 3 bases, with 6 bases left between them. This CDR3 has 12 residues. From germline, CDR1 is SNHLY and CDR2 FYNNEI. Method: immunoSEQ multiplex PCR; TCRdb's copy keeps in-frame clones and lacks some. Found here are about 28,000 clones, roughly 78% of them singletons; the top ten hold over 20%. This TCR derives from a boy between 2 and 10 years old with active or convalescent COVID-19. Sequencing was carried out using peripheral blood. This chain connects TRBV2 to TRBJ1-3; D unclear. Here the CDR3 DNA reads TGTGCCAGCAGGGCCGATGGAAACACCATATATTTT. It yields the protein CASRADGNTIYF.